This paragraph covers one TCR beta chain sequence. The data were taken from a study of blood T cell repertoires in COVID-19. Study background: Acute and convalescent COVID-19 specimens originated in the United States, Italy and Spain. PBMCs, B-cell-depleted T cells, or T cells were the source of the cDNA or gDNA that made up the material.

Germline CDR1 is SGHRS and CDR2 is YFSETQ. The CDR3 totals 16 residues. After removal of 3 bases from V and 1 base from J, the junction contained 6 bases not matched to a gene. Authors' methods: Researchers report that nucleated cell counts were estimated from reference gene primer amplification. Assay used: immunoSEQ multiplex PCR; TCRdb lists only in-frame clones, some missing. For V, J and clone size, that table is used; D and trimming come from the DNA. The table includes about 170,000 clones, 88% detected once. This TCR derives from a man between 60 and 75 years old with acute or convalescent COVID-19. The chain carries TRBV5-1 and TRBJ1-1; 10 nucleotides match TRBD1. The sequenced sample consisted of peripheral blood. The CDR3 coding sequence is TGCGCCAGCAGCTGGGGACAGGGGAAGAGGAACACTGAAGCTTTCTTT. It codes for CASSWGQGKRNTEAFF.